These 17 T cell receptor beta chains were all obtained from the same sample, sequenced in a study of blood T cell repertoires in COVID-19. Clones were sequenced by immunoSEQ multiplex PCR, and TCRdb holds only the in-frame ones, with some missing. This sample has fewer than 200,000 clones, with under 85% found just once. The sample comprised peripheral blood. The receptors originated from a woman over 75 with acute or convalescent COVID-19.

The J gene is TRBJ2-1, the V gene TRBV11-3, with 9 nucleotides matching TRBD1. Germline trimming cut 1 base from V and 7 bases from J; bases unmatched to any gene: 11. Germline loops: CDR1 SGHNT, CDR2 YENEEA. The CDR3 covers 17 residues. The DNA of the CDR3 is TGTGCCAGCAGCTTAGCGCGTACAGGGGGCGTTTCGAATGAGCAGTTCTTC. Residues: CASSLARTGGVSNEQFF.

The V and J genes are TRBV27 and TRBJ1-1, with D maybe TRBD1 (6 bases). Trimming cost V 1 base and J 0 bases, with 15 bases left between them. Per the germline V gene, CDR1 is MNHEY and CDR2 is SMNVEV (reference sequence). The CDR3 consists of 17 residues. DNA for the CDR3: TGTGCCAGCAGTTTATTTGGAACAGGGCGAGTGAACACTGAAGCTTTCTTT. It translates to CASSLFGTGRVNTEAFF.

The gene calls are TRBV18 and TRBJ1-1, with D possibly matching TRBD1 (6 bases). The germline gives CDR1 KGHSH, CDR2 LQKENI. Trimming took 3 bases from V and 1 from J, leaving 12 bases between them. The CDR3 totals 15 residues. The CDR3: CASSPTMGQNTEAFF. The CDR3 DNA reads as TGTGCCAGCTCACCTACTATGGGACAGAACACTGAAGCTTTCTTT.

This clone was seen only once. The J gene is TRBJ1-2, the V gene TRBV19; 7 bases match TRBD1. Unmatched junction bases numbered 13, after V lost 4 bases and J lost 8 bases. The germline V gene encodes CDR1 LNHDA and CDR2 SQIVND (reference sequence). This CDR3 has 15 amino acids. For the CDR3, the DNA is TGTGCCAGTAGTACCTTGTTAGGGGGCGCCGCGGGCTACACCTTC. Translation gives CASSTLLGGAAGYTF.

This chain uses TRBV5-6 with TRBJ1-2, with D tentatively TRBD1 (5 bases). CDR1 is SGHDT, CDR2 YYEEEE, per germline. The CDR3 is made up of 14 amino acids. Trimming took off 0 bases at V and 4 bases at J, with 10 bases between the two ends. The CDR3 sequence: CASSLVSGGYGYTF. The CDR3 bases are TGTGCCAGCAGCTTGGTGAGCGGGGGCTATGGCTACACCTTC.

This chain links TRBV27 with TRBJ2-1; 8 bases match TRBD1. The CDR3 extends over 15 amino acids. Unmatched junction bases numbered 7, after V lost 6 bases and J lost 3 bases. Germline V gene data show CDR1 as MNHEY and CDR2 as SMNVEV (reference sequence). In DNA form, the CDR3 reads TGTGCCAGCAGCCCCAGGGGGCGGGGCTACAATGAGCAGTTCTTC. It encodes CASSPRGRGYNEQFF.

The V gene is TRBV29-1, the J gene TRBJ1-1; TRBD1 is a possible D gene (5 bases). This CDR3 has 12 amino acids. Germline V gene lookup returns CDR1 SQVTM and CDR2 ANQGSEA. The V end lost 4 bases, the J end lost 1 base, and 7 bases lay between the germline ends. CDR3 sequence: CSVVQGNTEAFF. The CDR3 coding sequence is TGCAGCGTTGTCCAGGGGAACACTGAAGCTTTCTTT.

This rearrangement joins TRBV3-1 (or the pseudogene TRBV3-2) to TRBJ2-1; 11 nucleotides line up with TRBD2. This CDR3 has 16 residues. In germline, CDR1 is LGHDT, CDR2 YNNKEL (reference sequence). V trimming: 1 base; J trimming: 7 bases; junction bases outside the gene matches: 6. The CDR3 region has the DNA TGTGCCAGCAGCCAAGTCGGACTAGCGGGTAAAAATGAGCAGTTCTTC. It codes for CASSQVGLAGKNEQFF.

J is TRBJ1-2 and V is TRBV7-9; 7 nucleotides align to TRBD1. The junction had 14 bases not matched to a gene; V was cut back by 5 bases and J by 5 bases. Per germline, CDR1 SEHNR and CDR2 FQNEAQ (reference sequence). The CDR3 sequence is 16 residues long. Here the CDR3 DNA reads TGTGCCAGCAGCCTTAGGGCCACCGGGACAGATTATGGCTACACCTTC. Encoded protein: CASSLRATGTDYGYTF.

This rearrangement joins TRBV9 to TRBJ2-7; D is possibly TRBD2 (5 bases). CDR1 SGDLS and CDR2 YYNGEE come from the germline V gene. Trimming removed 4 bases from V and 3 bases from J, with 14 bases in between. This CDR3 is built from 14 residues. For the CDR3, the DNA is TGTGCCAGCAGCCCCTTAGAGCGGATCTACGAGCAGTACTTC. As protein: CASSPLERIYEQYF.

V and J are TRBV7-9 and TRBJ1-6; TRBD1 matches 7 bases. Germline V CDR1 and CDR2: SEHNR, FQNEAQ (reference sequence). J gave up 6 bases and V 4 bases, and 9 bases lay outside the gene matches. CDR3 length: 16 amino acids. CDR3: CASSYSGGGGNSPLHF. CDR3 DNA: TGTGCCAGCAGCTACAGTGGAGGGGGCGGTAATTCACCCCTCCACTTT.

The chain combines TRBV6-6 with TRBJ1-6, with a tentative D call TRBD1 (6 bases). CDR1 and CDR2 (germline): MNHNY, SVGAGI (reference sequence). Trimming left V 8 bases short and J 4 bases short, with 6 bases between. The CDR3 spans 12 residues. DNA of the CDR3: TGTGCCAGCGGACAGTATAATTCACCCCTCCACTTT. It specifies CASGQYNSPLHF.

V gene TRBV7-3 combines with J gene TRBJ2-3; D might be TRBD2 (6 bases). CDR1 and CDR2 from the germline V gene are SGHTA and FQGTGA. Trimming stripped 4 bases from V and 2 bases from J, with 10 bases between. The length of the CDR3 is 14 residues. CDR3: CASSSGGITDTQYF. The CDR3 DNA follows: TGTGCCAGCAGCTCCGGGGGAATCACAGATACGCAGTATTTT.

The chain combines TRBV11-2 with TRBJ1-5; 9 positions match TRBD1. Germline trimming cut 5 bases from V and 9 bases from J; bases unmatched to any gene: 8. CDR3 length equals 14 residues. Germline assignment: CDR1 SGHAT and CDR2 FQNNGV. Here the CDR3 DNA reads TGTGCCAGCAGCACCTTGGGGACAGGGCGGCCCCAGCATTTT. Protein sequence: CASSTLGTGRPQHF.

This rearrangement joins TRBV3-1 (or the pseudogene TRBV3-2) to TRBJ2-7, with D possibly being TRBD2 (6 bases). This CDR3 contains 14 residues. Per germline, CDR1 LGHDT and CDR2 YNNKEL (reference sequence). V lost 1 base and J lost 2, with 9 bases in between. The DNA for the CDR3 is TGTGCCAGCAGCCAAGGGGACTTCACCTACGAGCAGTACTTC. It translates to CASSQGDFTYEQYF.

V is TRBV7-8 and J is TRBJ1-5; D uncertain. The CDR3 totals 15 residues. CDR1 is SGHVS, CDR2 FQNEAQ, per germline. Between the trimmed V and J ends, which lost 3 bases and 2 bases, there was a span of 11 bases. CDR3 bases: TGTGCCAGCAGCTTGTCCGGGATGGGCAATCAGCCCCAGCATTTT. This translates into CASSLSGMGNQPQHF.

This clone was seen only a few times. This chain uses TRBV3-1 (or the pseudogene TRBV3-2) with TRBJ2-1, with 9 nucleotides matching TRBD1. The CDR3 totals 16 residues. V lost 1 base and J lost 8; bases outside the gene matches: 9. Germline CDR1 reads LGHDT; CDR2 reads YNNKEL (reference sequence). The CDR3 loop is CASSQGAGTGQYEQFF. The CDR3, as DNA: TGTGCCAGCAGCCAAGGTGCCGGGACAGGGCAATATGAGCAGTTCTTC.